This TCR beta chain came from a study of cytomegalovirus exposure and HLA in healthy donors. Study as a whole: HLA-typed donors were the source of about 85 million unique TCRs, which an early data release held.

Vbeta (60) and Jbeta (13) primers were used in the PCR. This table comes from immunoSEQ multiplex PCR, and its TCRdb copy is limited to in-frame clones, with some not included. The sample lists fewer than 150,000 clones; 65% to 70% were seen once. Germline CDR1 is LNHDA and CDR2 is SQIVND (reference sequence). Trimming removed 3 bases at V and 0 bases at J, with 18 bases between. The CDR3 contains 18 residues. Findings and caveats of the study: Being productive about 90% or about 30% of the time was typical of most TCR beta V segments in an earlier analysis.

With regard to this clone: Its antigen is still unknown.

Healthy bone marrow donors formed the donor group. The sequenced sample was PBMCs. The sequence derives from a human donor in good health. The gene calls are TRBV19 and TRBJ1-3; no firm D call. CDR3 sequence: CASSISSGGLSSGNTIYF. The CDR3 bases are TGTGCCAGTAGTATCTCGTCCGGCGGTTTGAGCTCTGGAAACACCATATATTTT.